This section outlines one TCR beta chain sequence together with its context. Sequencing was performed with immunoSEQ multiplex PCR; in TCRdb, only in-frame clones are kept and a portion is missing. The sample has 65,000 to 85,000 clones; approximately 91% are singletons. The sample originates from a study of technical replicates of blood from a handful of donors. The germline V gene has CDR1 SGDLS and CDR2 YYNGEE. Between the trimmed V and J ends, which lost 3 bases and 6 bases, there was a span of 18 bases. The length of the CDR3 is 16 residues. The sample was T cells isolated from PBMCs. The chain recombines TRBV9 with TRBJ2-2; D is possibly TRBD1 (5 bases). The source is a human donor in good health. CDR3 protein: CASSAFGAGSAGELFF. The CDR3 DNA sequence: TGTGCCAGCAGCGCCTTTGGGGCAGGGTCAGCCGGGGAGCTGTTTTTT.